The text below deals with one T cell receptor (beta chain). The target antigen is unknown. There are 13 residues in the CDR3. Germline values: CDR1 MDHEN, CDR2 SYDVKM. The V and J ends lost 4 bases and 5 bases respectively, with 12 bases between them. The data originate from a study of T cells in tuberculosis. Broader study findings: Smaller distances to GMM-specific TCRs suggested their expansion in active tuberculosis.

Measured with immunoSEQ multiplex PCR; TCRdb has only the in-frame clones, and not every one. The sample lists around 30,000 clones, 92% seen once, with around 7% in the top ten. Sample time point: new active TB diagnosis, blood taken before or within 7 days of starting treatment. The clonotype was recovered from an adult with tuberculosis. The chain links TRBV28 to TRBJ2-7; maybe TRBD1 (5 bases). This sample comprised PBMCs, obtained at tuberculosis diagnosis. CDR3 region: CASSSLGRDEQYF. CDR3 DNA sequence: TGTGCCAGCAGTTCCCTAGGCAGGGACGAGCAGTACTTC.